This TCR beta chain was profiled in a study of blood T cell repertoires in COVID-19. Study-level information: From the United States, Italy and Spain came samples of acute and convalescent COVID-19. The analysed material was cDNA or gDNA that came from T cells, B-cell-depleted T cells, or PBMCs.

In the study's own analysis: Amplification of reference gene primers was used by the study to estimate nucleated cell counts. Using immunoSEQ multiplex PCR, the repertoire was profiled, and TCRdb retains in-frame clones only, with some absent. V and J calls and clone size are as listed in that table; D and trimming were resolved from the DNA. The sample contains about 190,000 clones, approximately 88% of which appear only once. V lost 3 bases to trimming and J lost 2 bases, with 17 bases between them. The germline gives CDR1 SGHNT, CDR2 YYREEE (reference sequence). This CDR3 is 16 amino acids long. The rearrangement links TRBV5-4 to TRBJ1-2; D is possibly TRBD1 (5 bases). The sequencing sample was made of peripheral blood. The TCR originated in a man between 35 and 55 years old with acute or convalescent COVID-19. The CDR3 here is CASSSTDTGRNYGYTF. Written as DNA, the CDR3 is TGTGCCAGCAGCTCGACGGACACGGGCAGGAACTATGGCTACACCTTC.